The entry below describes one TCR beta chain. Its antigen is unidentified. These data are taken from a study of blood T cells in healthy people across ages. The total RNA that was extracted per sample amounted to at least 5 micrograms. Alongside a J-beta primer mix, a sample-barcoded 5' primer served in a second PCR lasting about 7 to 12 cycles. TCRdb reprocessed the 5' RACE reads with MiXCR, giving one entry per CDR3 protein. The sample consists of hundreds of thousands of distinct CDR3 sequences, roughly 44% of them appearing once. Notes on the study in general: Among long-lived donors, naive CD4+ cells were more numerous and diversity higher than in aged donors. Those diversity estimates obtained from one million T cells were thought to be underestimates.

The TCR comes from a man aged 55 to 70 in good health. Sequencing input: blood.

CDR3 bases: TGTGCCAGCAGTTTGACAGGGGGATCAAAGGAAGCTTTCTTT. Amino acids: CASSLTGGSKEAFF. The chain couples TRBV28 to TRBJ1-1, with 9 bases aligning to TRBD1. The CDR3 is 14 residues long. Germline CDR1 is MDHEN and CDR2 is SYDVKM. Trimming cost V 3 bases and J 8 bases; bases outside gene matches: 7.